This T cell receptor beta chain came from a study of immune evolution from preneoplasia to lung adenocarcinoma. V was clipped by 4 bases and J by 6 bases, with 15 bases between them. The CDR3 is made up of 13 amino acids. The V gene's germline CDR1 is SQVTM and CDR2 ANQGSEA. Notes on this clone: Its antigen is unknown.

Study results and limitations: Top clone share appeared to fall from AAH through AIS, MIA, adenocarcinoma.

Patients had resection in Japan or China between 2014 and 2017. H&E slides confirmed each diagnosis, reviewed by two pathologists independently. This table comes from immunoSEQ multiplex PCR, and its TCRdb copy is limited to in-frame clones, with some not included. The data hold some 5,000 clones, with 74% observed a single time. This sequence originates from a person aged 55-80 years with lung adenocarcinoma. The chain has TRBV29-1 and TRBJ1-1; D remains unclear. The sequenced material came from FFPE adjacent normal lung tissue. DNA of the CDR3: TGCAGCGTTGTGCCGCTGAGTGGGCCTGAAGCTTTCTTT. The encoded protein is CSVVPLSGPEAFF.